The rows below give T cell receptor beta chains drawn from one sample of a study of blood T cell repertoires in COVID-19. Clones were sequenced by immunoSEQ multiplex PCR, and TCRdb holds only the in-frame ones, with some missing. The sample records some 140,000 clones, approximately 81% being singletons. Sequenced sample: peripheral blood. These receptors came from a woman aged 55-69 years with active or convalescent COVID-19. CDR3s include the opening cysteine and the closing phenylalanine or tryptophan. The D gene is left open where the match is weak. Clone size is stated in some rows and not others, as once, few, many or a class when expanded.

>NA|NA|TRBV7-8|TRBJ2-4
TGTGCCAGCAGCTTAGGAGACAGATTAGCCAAAAACATTCAGTACTTC
CASSLGDRLAKNIQYF
>TRBD1|NA|TRBV11-2|TRBJ1-1
TGTGCCAGCAGCTTAGGGGGACAGGGGCTGCGAGCTTTCTTT
CASSLGGQGLRAFF
>NA|NA|TRBV5-8|TRBJ1-3
TGTGCCAGCAGCTTGGTCGCAGGGCCCTCTGGAAACACCATATATTTT
CASSLVAGPSGNTIYF
>NA|NA|TRBV18|TRBJ1-2
TGTGCCAGCTCACCGCAGAGGGTGGGGTCATCATCTAACTATGGCTACACCTTC
CASSPQRVGSSSNYGYTF
>NA|NA|TRBV7-9|TRBJ2-5
TGTGCCAGCAGCTTAATTAGCGAGACCCAGTACTTC
CASSLISETQYF
>NA|NA|TRBV4-3|TRBJ1-6
TGCGCCAGCAGCCAAGTGAACAGGGAAGAGTCACCCCTCCACTTT
CASSQVNREESPLHF
>TRBD1|NA|TRBV4-3|TRBJ2-7
TGCGCCAGCAGCCAGGGGTTGACAGGGGGAATGGCCTACGAGCAGTACTTC
CASSQGLTGGMAYEQYF
>TRBD1|NA|TRBV15|TRBJ2-5
TGTGCCACCAGCGACCGGGACAGAAAAGAGACCCAGTACTTC
CATSDRDRKETQYF
>NA|NA|TRBV6-2/TRBV6-3|TRBJ1-1
TGTGCCAGCAGTGGACAACTTGGGACTGAAGCTTTCTTT
CASSGQLGTEAFF
>TRBD1|few|TRBV29-1|TRBJ1-1
TGCAGCGTTGAAGGCGGGGCAGGGGGCGACGCTGAAGCTTTCTTT
CSVEGGAGGDAEAFF
>NA|NA|TRBV29-1|TRBJ1-2
TGCAGCGTTGGTATGGGGGGTGGCTACACCTTC
CSVGMGGGYTF
>NA|NA|TRBV11-2|TRBJ1-2
TGTGCCAGCAGCTTAGATCAGGGGTTAAACTATGGCTACACCTTC
CASSLDQGLNYGYTF
>NA|NA|TRBV29-1|TRBJ1-1
TGCAGCGTTGAAAGAGGGGGTGGCACTGAAGCTTTCTTT
CSVERGGGTEAFF
>NA|NA|TRBV7-3|TRBJ2-2
TGTGCCAGCAGCTCTACAGCCGCTGGGGAGCTGTTTTTT
CASSSTAAGELFF
>NA|NA|TRBV27|TRBJ1-2
TGTGCCAGCAGTTTCTGGGGGGAAAAGAACTATGGCTACACCTTC
CASSFWGEKNYGYTF
>TRBD2|NA|TRBV29-1|TRBJ2-1
TGCAGCGATAGACTAGCGGGAGGCCACTACAATGAGCAGTTCTTC
CSDRLAGGHYNEQFF
>NA|NA|TRBV4-1|TRBJ1-5
TGCGCCAGCAGCCAAGCGTACAGGGTCAATCAGCCCCAGCATTTT
CASSQAYRVNQPQHF
>NA|few|TRBV29-1|TRBJ2-1
TGCAGCGTTAAGGAGGATTACAATGAGCAGTTCTTC
CSVKEDYNEQFF
>TRBD1|NA|TRBV2|TRBJ1-1
TGTGCCAGACTTACAGGGGGCCAGTCCCTCGAAGCTTTCTTT
CARLTGGQSLEAFF
>TRBD1|few|TRBV14|TRBJ1-1
TGTGCCAGCAGCCCCCCAGGGGGTGTGGCTGAAGCTTTCTTT
CASSPPGGVAEAFF
>NA|NA|TRBV29-1|TRBJ1-5
TGCAGCGTTGTAGCAGGCAATCAGCCCCAGCATTTT
CSVVAGNQPQHF
>TRBD1|NA|TRBV11-2|TRBJ1-3
TGTGCCAGCAGCTCAACAGGGGACTCTGGAAACACCATATATTTT
CASSSTGDSGNTIYF
>TRBD2|NA|TRBV7-2|TRBJ2-1
TGTGCCAGCAGCCAGGGACTAGCGGCCAATGAGCAGTTCTTC
CASSQGLAANEQFF
>NA|NA|TRBV6-6|TRBJ1-6
TGTGCCAGCAGGGACAGTAGCTCCTATAATTCACCCCTCCACTTT
CASRDSSSYNSPLHF
>NA|NA|TRBV24-1|TRBJ1-4
TGTGCCACCAGTGATCCTCGCGGGGGGGGTGAAAAACTGTTTTTT
CATSDPRGGGEKLFF
>NA|NA|TRBV27|TRBJ2-7
TGTGCCAGCAACACTCTGATAGGGGGAGAGCAGTACTTC
CASNTLIGGEQYF
>TRBD1|few|TRBV28|TRBJ2-6
TGTGCCAGCACGGGACAGGGGAAGGCTGGGGCCAACGTCCTGACTTTC
CASTGQGKAGANVLTF
>NA|NA|TRBV27|TRBJ1-2
TGTGCCAGCAGTTTGAGCGGGGCCGCCTATGGCTACACCTTC
CASSLSGAAYGYTF
>NA|NA|TRBV14|TRBJ2-3
TGTGCCAGCAGCCCCGGACTTTCCACAGATACGCAGTATTTT
CASSPGLSTDTQYF
>NA|NA|TRBV29-1|TRBJ1-4
TGCAGCGTCGACGGGGGTACTAATGAAAAACTGTTTTTT
CSVDGGTNEKLFF
>TRBD1|once|TRBV7-2|TRBJ1-6
TGTGCCAGCAGCTCAACGGGACAGGGAAATTCACCCCTCCACTTT
CASSSTGQGNSPLHF
>TRBD1|NA|TRBV5-1|TRBJ2-7
TGCGCCAGCAGCGTCTCCGGGACAGGGGCCTACGAGCAGTACTTC
CASSVSGTGAYEQYF
>NA|NA|TRBV27|TRBJ1-5
TGTGCCAGCACCCTCCCCGGTTATAGCAATCAGCCCCAGCATTTT
CASTLPGYSNQPQHF
>TRBD2|NA|TRBV5-1|TRBJ2-7
TGCGCCAGCAGCTTGGGAGTAGCCAGCGGGAGGACTTACGAGCAGTACTTC
CASSLGVASGRTYEQYF
>TRBD1|NA|TRBV6-5|TRBJ2-2
TGTGCCAGCAGCCCCGGGACAGGGGCCGGGGAGCTGTTTTTT
CASSPGTGAGELFF
>TRBD1|NA|TRBV28|TRBJ1-3
TGTGCCAGCAGTGGACAGGGACTCTCTGGAAACACCATATATTTT
CASSGQGLSGNTIYF
>NA|NA|TRBV5-1|TRBJ1-1
TGCGCCAGCAGGAGGGTCACCATGGGCACTGAAGCTTTCTTT
CASRRVTMGTEAFF
>NA|NA|TRBV4-3|TRBJ2-7
TGCGCCAGCAGCCGAAGTAAGACTGCGCAGTACTTC
CASSRSKTAQYF
>NA|NA|TRBV5-1|TRBJ1-2
TGCGCCAGCAGCATAGGACAAGGGGGTAACTATGGCTACACCTTC
CASSIGQGGNYGYTF
>TRBD1|NA|TRBV28|TRBJ1-1
TGTGCCAGCAGCCGGGACAGGGAAGAGAACACTGAAGCTTTCTTT
CASSRDREENTEAFF
>TRBD1|few|TRBV4-1|TRBJ1-1
TGCGCCAGCAGCCAAGCTACAGGGGGCCCATATGAAGCTTTCTTT
CASSQATGGPYEAFF
>TRBD1|NA|TRBV19|TRBJ1-5
TGTGCCAGTAGTATTTTCGAGGGGGCGATTAGCAATCAGCCCCAGCATTTT
CASSIFEGAISNQPQHF
>TRBD1|NA|TRBV4-2|TRBJ1-1
TGTGCCAGCAGCCACACGACAGGGGACACTGAAGCTTTCTTT
CASSHTTGDTEAFF
>TRBD1|NA|TRBV2|TRBJ1-1
TGTGCCAGCAGTGAAGGGGGACAGGGCCCTGCCCGGAGCACTGAAGCTTTCTTT
CASSEGGQGPARSTEAFF
>NA|NA|TRBV6-5|TRBJ1-6
TGTGCCAGCGGGAGGGGGGGCGCAGAGAATTCACCCCTCCACTTT
CASGRGGAENSPLHF
>TRBD1|NA|TRBV3-1/TRBV3-2|TRBJ2-5
TGTGCCAGCAGCCAAAATCGAAAAATCAGACAGGGGAAGGTGGAGACCCAGTACTTC
CASSQNRKIRQGKVETQYF
>TRBD2|NA|TRBV6-5|TRBJ2-1
TGTGCCAGCACCACGACTAGCGCGGCCTACAATGAGCAGTTCTTC
CASTTTSAAYNEQFF
>TRBD1|NA|TRBV7-9|TRBJ1-1
TGTGCCAGCAGCTTAGGGGGACAGGGCCCCCCCGCTTTCTTT
CASSLGGQGPPAFF
>TRBD1|NA|TRBV27|TRBJ1-6
TGTGCCAGCAGTTTAGGACAGGGGACCCCTAATTCACCCCTCCACTTT
CASSLGQGTPNSPLHF
>NA|NA|TRBV6-1|TRBJ2-5
TGTGCCAGCAGTGAAGCGCGGGGCAGGATCGAGACCCAGTACTTC
CASSEARGRIETQYF
>TRBD2|few|TRBV5-1|TRBJ2-3
TGCGCCAGCAGCTTGGGGGCTAGCGGTCCCACAGATACGCAGTATTTT
CASSLGASGPTDTQYF
>TRBD1|NA|TRBV10-3|TRBJ1-1
TGTGCCATCAGTGAAACTTCAGGACAGGGCACTGAAGCTTTCTTT
CAISETSGQGTEAFF
>TRBD2|NA|TRBV5-6|TRBJ2-3
TGTGCCAGCAGCTTGGCTCTAGCGGGATTCACAGATACGCAGTATTTT
CASSLALAGFTDTQYF
>NA|NA|TRBV28|TRBJ1-4
TGTGCCAGCAGCCAGACATATTCTAATGAAAAACTGTTTTTT
CASSQTYSNEKLFF
>TRBD2|NA|TRBV15|TRBJ2-1
TGTGCCACCAGCAGAGAACTAGCGAGCTCCTACAATGAGCAGTTCTTC
CATSRELASSYNEQFF
>NA|NA|TRBV2|TRBJ2-3
TGTGCCAGCAGCGTGAGGGAGTCAGATACGCAGTATTTT
CASSVRESDTQYF
>NA|NA|TRBV5-1|TRBJ2-3
TGCGCCAGCAGCCACAACCCTGGCTCCCCAGATACGCAGTATTTT
CASSHNPGSPDTQYF